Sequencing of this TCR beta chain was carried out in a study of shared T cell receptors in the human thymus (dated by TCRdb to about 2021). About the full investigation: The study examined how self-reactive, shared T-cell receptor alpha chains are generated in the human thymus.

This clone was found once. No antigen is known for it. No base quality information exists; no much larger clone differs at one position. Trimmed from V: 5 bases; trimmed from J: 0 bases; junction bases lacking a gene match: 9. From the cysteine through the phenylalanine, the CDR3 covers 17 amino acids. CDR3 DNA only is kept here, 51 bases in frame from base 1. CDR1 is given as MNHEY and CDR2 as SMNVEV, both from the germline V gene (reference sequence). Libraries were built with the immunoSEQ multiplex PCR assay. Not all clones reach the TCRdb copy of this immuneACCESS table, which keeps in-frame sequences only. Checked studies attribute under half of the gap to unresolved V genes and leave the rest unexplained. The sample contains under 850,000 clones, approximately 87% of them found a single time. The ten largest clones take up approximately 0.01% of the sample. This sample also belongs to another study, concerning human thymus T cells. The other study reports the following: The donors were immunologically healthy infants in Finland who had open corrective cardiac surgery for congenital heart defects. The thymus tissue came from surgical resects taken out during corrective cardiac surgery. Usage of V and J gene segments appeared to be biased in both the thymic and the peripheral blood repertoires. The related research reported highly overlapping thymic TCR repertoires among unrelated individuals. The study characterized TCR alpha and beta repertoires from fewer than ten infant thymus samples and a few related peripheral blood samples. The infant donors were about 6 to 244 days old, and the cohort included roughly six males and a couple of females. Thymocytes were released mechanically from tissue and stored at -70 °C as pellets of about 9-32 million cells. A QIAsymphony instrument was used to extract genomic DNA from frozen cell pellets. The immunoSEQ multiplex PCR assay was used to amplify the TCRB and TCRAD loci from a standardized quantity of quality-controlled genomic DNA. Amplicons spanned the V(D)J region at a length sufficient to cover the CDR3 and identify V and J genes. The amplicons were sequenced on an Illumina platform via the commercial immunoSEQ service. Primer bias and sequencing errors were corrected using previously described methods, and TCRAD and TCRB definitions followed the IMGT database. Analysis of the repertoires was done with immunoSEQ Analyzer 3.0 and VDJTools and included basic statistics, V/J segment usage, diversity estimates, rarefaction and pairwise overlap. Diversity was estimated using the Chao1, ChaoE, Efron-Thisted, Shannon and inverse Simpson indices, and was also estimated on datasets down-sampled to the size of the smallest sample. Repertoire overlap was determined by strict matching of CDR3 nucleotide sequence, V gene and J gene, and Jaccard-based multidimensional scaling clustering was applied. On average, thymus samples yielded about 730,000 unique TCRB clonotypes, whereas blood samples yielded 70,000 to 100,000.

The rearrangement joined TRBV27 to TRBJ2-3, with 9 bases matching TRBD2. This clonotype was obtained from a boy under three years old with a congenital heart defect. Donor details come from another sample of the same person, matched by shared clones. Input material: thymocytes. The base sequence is TGTGCCAGCAGTGCCCGAACGACTAGCGGTAGCACAGATACGCAGTATTTT. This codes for CASSARTTSGSTDTQYF.